This paragraph reports one T cell receptor beta chain. Its specificity is unknown. This specimen belongs to a study of cytomegalovirus exposure and HLA in healthy donors. Study observations and caveats: The authors reported that TCR beta sequences could predict HLA-A and HLA-B alleles. These predictions were accurate for most subjects in the first cohort. Generally TCR sequences proved uncommon, though certain public TCRs appeared in numerous donors.

The CDR3 has 14 amino acids. Trimming left V 0 bases short and J 4 bases short, with 10 bases between. Germline-derived CDR1 and CDR2 are GTSNPN and SVGIG (reference sequence). The primer mix had 60 Vbeta and 13 Jbeta primers. The data were produced by immunoSEQ multiplex PCR, yet TCRdb's version contains in-frame clones alone and is incomplete. The sample consists of around 140,000 clones, around 80% of them appearing once. This chain links TRBV30 with TRBJ1-5, with D possibly TRBD1 on 5 matching bases. The sequenced sample consisted of PBMCs. This clonotype originated in a female donor in good health and CMV-seropositive. The DNA of the CDR3 is TGTGCCTGGAGTGTACCTGGGGCGAATCAGCCCCAGCATTTT. Protein sequence: CAWSVPGANQPQHF.